The 25 T cell receptor beta chains listed next were all sequenced from one sample in a study of cytomegalovirus exposure and HLA in healthy donors. PCR involved 60 Vbeta and 13 Jbeta primers. Clones were read by immunoSEQ multiplex PCR, and TCRdb kept only the in-frame ones, dropping some. The table shows more than 100,000 clones, with around four fifths occurring only once. Input material: PBMCs. The source of these receptors is a man in his forties in good health and CMV-seronegative.

This clone was observed a single time. At one end the junction does not follow the germline gene, possibly because of a read error. The gene calls are TRBV7-9 and TRBJ2-7; TRBD1 is a possible D gene (7 bases). The CDR3 loop spans 15 amino acids. Germline CDR1 reads SEHNR; CDR2 reads FQNEAQ (reference sequence). This CDR3 is CSSSLGRDSSPEQYF. The CDR3, as DNA: TGTTCCAGCAGCTTAGGGCGGGACAGCTCTCCCGAGCAGTACTTC. Complete variable domain (other parts from reference TRBV7-9 and TRBJ2-7): DTGVSQNPRHKITKRGQNVTFRCDPISEHNRLYWYRQTLGQGPEFLTYFQNEAQLEKSRLLSDRFSAERPKGSFSTLEIQRTEQGDSAMYLCSSSLGRDSSPEQYFGPGTRLTVT.

On this clone: Additional DNA sequences in this sample encode the identical CDR3. This sequence joins TRBV19 and TRBJ2-7; D might be TRBD1 (6 bases). This CDR3 is built from 14 residues. V lost 5 bases to trimming and J lost 0 bases, with 11 bases between them. Per germline, CDR1 LNHDA and CDR2 SQIVND (reference sequence). The CDR3 here is CASSVTGSSYEQYF. CDR3 nucleotide sequence: TGTGCCAGTAGTGTAACAGGGAGCTCCTACGAGCAGTACTTC. The variable domain in full, with the rest retrieved from reference TRBV19 and TRBJ2-7, is DGGITQSPKYLFRKEGQNVTLSCEQNLNHDAMYWYRQDPGQGLRLIYYSQIVNDFQKGDIAEGYSVSREKKESFPLTVTSAQKNPTAFYLCASSVTGSSYEQYFGPGTRLTVT.

The V and J genes are TRBV4-3 and TRBJ1-2; the D gene is possibly TRBD1 (5 bases). Per germline, CDR1 LGHNA and CDR2 YSLEER. The V end lost 0 bases, the J end lost 3 bases, and 11 bases lay between the germline ends. The CDR3 length is 15 residues. The CDR3 is CASSQEVGGYYGYTF. The CDR3, as DNA: TGCGCCAGCAGCCAAGAAGTCGGGGGATACTATGGCTACACCTTC.

A note on this clone: Other nucleotide sequences in the sample specify the same CDR3. The rearrangement links TRBV9 to TRBJ2-3; D remains unclear. V was shortened by 0 bases and J by 5 bases, with 7 bases between the two germline ends. CDR1 and CDR2 from the germline V gene are SGDLS and YYNGEE. This CDR3 is built from 13 residues. The CDR3: CASSVVRGDTQYF. DNA of the CDR3: TGTGCCAGCAGCGTAGTCAGAGGAGATACGCAGTATTTT.

The genes are TRBV7-2 and TRBJ2-5, with TRBD1 as a possible D gene (5 bases). V lost 4 bases and J lost 5, with 14 bases in between. Germline loops: CDR1 SGHTA, CDR2 FQGNSA. This CDR3 is built from 14 residues. CDR3 bases: TGTGCCAGCAGCTCAACATACAGGAGCGAGACCCAGTACTTC. Translation gives CASSSTYRSETQYF.

This chain links TRBV19 with TRBJ2-1; D perhaps matches TRBD2 (7 bases). CDR3 length: 17 amino acids. V lost 10 bases and J 1 base, leaving 23 bases between the germline ends. The germline gives CDR1 LNHDA, CDR2 SQIVND (reference sequence). Here the CDR3 DNA reads TGTGCCACCTCCGGACTAGGGGGAGACCGTTCCTACAATGAGCAGTTCTTC. Residues: CATSGLGGDRSYNEQFF.

V is TRBV6-5 and J is TRBJ1-2, with 11 bases matching TRBD1. The CDR3 covers 13 residues. CDR1 and CDR2 (germline): MNHEY, SVGAGI. After removal of 7 bases from V and 6 bases from J, the junction contained 4 bases not matched to a gene. The CDR3 DNA reads TGTGCCAGCACCAAGGACAGGGGGCATGGCTACACCTTC. Residues: CASTKDRGHGYTF.

The chain links TRBV27 to TRBJ2-3; 10 bases map to TRBD2. The CDR3 spans 15 residues. V gave up 6 bases and J gave up 0 bases; unmatched junction bases: 3. CDR1 and CDR2 from the germline V gene are MNHEY and SMNVEV (reference sequence). CDR3 protein: CASRLAGVSTDTQYF. CDR3 sequence (DNA): TGTGCCAGCAGGCTAGCGGGAGTCAGCACAGATACGCAGTATTTT.

This chain joins TRBV5-1 and TRBJ2-5; D gene ambiguous. Trimming shortened V by 4 bases and J by 0 bases, and 4 bases separated the two germline ends. Looked up from germline, CDR1 is SGHRS and CDR2 is YFSETQ. The CDR3 extends over 12 amino acids. The CDR3 protein is CASSPHQETQYF. In DNA form, the CDR3 reads TGCGCCAGCAGCCCTCACCAAGAGACCCAGTACTTC. The complete variable domain, with remaining parts taken from reference TRBV5-1 and TRBJ2-5, reads KAGVTQTPRYLIKTRGQQVTLSCSPISGHRSVSWYQQTPGQGLQFLFEYFSETQRNKGNFPGRFSGRQFSNSRSEMNVSTLELGDSALYLCASSPHQETQYFGPGTRLLVL.

This sequence joins TRBV25-1 and TRBJ2-7; 11 nucleotides align to TRBD2. J was trimmed by 5 bases and V by 0 bases; bases with no gene match: 6. In germline, CDR1 is MGHDK, CDR2 SYGVNS. This CDR3 has 16 amino acids. This chain's CDR3 is CASSEYGTSGSNEQYF. The DNA of the CDR3 is TGTGCCAGCAGTGAATATGGAACTAGCGGGAGCAACGAGCAGTACTTC.

This clone appeared once. In nucleotides, the CDR3 is TGTGCCAGTAGCCCCCCTTTTATTAGCAATCAGCCCCAGCATTTT. As protein: CASSPPFISNQPQHF. This chain joins TRBV19 and TRBJ1-5; D not resolved. The V end was cut by 6 bases, the J end by 0 bases, with 12 bases between. The germline V gene encodes CDR1 LNHDA and CDR2 SQIVND (reference sequence). CDR3 length: 15 residues.

The genes are TRBV11-2 and TRBJ1-6; D ambiguous. This CDR3 is 12 amino acids long. Trimming took 5 bases from V and 7 from J, leaving 6 bases between them. In germline, CDR1 is SGHAT, CDR2 FQNNGV. The CDR3 bases are TGTGCCAGCAGCCTACGGAATTCACCCCTCCACTTT. It codes for CASSLRNSPLHF.

The chain uses TRBV29-1 and TRBJ2-7; 9 bases map to TRBD2. The germline gives CDR1 SQVTM, CDR2 ANQGSEA. Trimming at V came to 5 bases and at J to 1 base, leaving 3 bases not matched to a gene. CDR3 length: 13 amino acids. As DNA, the CDR3 is TGCAGCGTTACGACTAGCGGTTCCTACGAGCAGTACTTC. Translated, it gives CSVTTSGSYEQYF.

V and J are TRBV7-9 and TRBJ1-2; TRBD1 matches 7 bases. CDR1 and CDR2 from the germline V gene are SEHNR and FQNEAQ (reference sequence). After removal of 8 bases from V and 2 bases from J, the junction contained 14 bases not matched to a gene. This CDR3 spans 16 amino acids. CDR3 nucleotide sequence: TGTGCCAGCCGTGCCAGGGGGGAAAACCGCAACTATGGCTACACCTTC. Translated: CASRARGENRNYGYTF.

A single count supports this clone. This chain joins TRBV7-3 and TRBJ2-1; D remains ambiguous. CDR3 length: 13 residues. The ends were cut back, 5 bases at V and 0 bases at J, with 5 bases in the middle. Per germline, CDR1 SGHTA and CDR2 FQGTGA. The CDR3 region has the DNA TGTGCCAGCAGCCCCGGCTCCTACAATGAGCAGTTCTTC. Translating it yields CASSPGSYNEQFF.

The count of this clone is one. Sequence at one end of the junction differs from germline and may be a read error. The V call is TRBV5-4, the J call TRBJ1-6, with 9 bases fitting TRBD1. CDR3 length equals 15 residues. Germline values: CDR1 SGHNT, CDR2 YYREEE (reference sequence). The CDR3 reads CASRLDRGNNSPLHF. CDR3 nucleotides: TGTGCCAGCAGGTTGGACAGGGGAAATAATTCACCCCTCCACTTT. The variable domain in full, with the rest retrieved from reference TRBV5-4 and TRBJ1-6, is ETGVTQSPTHLIKTRGQQVTLRCSSQSGHNTVSWYQQALGQGPQFIFQYYREEENGRGNFPPRFSGLQFPNYSSELNVNALELDDSALYLCASRLDRGNNSPLHFGNGTRLTVT.

The J gene is TRBJ2-5, the V gene TRBV7-9; TRBD1 matches 11 bases. The trim removed 4 bases at V and 5 bases at J, leaving 6 bases unmatched. Germline lookup yields CDR1 SEHNR and CDR2 FQNEAQ (reference sequence). The CDR3 has 15 residues. The CDR3: CASSSGQGESETQYF. CDR3 nucleotide sequence: TGTGCCAGCAGCTCGGGACAGGGGGAATCGGAGACCCAGTACTTC.

About this clone itself: One junction end does not reproduce the germline sequence, and a read error may be involved. The gene calls are TRBV4-1 and TRBJ2-2; 12 nucleotides line up with TRBD2. Germline V gene data show CDR1 as MGHRA and CDR2 as YSYEKL. The CDR3 is made up of 18 amino acids. The CDR3 DNA reads as TGCGCCAGGAGCCAAGATCTAGCTAGCGGGAGGGACACCGGGGAGCTGTTTTTT. Translated: CARSQDLASGRDTGELFF.

V and J are TRBV19 and TRBJ1-2, with 9 bases matching TRBD1. V shed 3 bases and J 8 bases; nucleotides not matched to a gene: 4. The CDR3 runs to 13 residues. Germline CDR1 reads LNHDA; CDR2 reads SQIVND (reference sequence). CDR3: CASSMGQGAGYTF. The CDR3 DNA is TGTGCCAGTAGTATGGGACAGGGCGCCGGCTACACCTTC.

This chain links TRBV27 with TRBJ2-7, with D perhaps TRBD2 (7 bases). V lost 3 bases and J 0 bases, leaving 21 bases between the germline ends. From germline, CDR1 is MNHEY and CDR2 SMNVEV (reference sequence). This CDR3 is 18 amino acids long. The CDR3 protein is CASSFVGGGRGSSYEQYF. The CDR3 region has the DNA TGTGCCAGCAGTTTCGTGGGAGGGGGACGCGGGAGCTCCTACGAGCAGTACTTC.

Comments on this clone: The junction does not match germline at one end; this may be a read error. This chain connects TRBV28 to TRBJ2-1, with TRBD1 identical over 8 bases. The CDR3 has 13 residues. CDR1 and CDR2 (germline): MDHEN, SYDVKM. Here the CDR3 DNA reads TGTGCCAGCAGTTTGACAGGGGACAATAAGCAGTTCTTC. As protein: CASSLTGDNKQFF.

This chain connects TRBV14 to TRBJ1-4; D may be TRBD1 (6 bases). In germline, CDR1 is SGHDN, CDR2 FVKESK. This CDR3 region has 15 residues. V lost 3 bases and J lost 10, with 18 bases in between. In DNA form, the CDR3 reads TGTGCCAGCAGCCAGACCGGGACACGGCTAGGAAAACTGTTTTTT. Its translation: CASSQTGTRLGKLFF.

The rearrangement joins TRBV14 to TRBJ2-3; a possible D gene is TRBD2 (6 bases). The CDR3 contains 12 residues. V lost 4 bases, J lost 5 bases, and 7 bases lay in between. Germline CDR1 reads SGHDN; CDR2 reads FVKESK. For the CDR3, the DNA is TGTGCCAGCAGCCGAGCGGGAGATACGCAGTATTTT. Translation gives CASSRAGDTQYF.

The sample holds a few counts of this clone. The chain employs TRBV2 and TRBJ1-5, with D maybe TRBD1 (5 bases). V lost 6 bases to trimming and J lost 3 bases, with 9 bases between them. There are 13 residues in the CDR3. Looked up from germline, CDR1 is SNHLY and CDR2 is FYNNEI. The CDR3 nucleotides read TGTGCCAGCAGGCGACAGAACAATCAGCCCCAGCATTTT. Amino acids: CASRRQNNQPQHF.

The J gene is TRBJ2-7, the V gene TRBV10-3, with unresolved D. The V end was cut by 6 bases, the J end by 1 base, with 4 bases between. The length of the CDR3 is 11 residues. Germline values: CDR1 ENHRY, CDR2 SYGVKD. The CDR3 DNA follows: TGTGCCATCAGCAGGTCCTACGAGCAGTACTTC. Its translation: CAISRSYEQYF.